A single sample gave rise to the 10 T cell receptor beta chains below, sequenced in a study of long-term antiretroviral therapy in people with HIV (dated by TCRdb to between 2021 and 2024). Sequencing of the TRB variable region was done with the immunoSEQ hsTCRB v3.0 assay at survey level resolution. The table was pulled from immuneACCESS by TCRdb, which kept in-frame rearrangements only. Such tables lose some clones; where checked, under half of the loss comes from unresolved V genes, and the rest has no known cause. The sample table records 20,000 to 25,000 clones; approximately 80% of these occur just once. Jointly, the top ten make up roughly 4.6% of the sample. This material consisted of unsorted PBMCs, taken 0.5 years after starting antiretroviral therapy. These receptors were taken from a man younger than 30 with HIV.

The rearrangement uses TRBV10-2 and TRBJ1-5; 7 positions agree with TRBD1. Germline V gene sequence: CDR1 WSHSY, CDR2 SAAADI. This CDR3 has 15 residues. The V gene end was trimmed by 10 bases and the J gene end by 2 bases; junction bases not matched to a gene: 11. CDR3 bases: TGCGCCACCCAGGAGGGGGCGTCGGGCAATCAGCCCCAGCATTTT. This encodes CATQEGASGNQPQHF.

J is TRBJ1-5 and V is TRBV18; D is undetermined. The CDR3 extends over 13 amino acids. V was clipped by 1 base and J by 8 bases, with 9 bases between them. CDR1 and CDR2 from the germline V gene are KGHSH and LQKENI. CDR3 nucleotide sequence: TGTGCCAGCTCACCACAGGTCTCGGAGCCCCAGCATTTT. Amino acids: CASSPQVSEPQHF.

This sequence joins TRBV11-2 and TRBJ2-5; D remains unclear. The CDR3 runs to 11 residues. The germline gives CDR1 SGHAT, CDR2 FQNNGV. V shed 2 bases and J shed 4 bases, with 2 bases lying between them. The CDR3 spells CASSLRETQYF. In DNA, the CDR3 is TGTGCCAGCAGCTTACGAGAGACCCAGTACTTC.

This chain uses TRBV7-9 with TRBJ2-7, with D perhaps TRBD1 (6 bases). Germline V gene data show CDR1 as SEHNR and CDR2 as FQNEAQ (reference sequence). V was pared by 5 bases and J by 3 bases, with 20 bases between. The CDR3 contains 16 residues. The CDR3 loop reads CASSTYPDRPGYEQYF. CDR3 bases: TGTGCCAGCAGCACATATCCTGACAGGCCCGGCTACGAGCAGTACTTC.

The J gene is TRBJ1-5, the V gene TRBV15; D gene unclear. This CDR3 has 13 residues. The V and J ends lost 0 bases and 6 bases respectively, with 6 bases between them. Germline CDR1 and CDR2: LNHNV and YYDKDF (reference sequence). The CDR3: CATSRDNGQPQHF. CDR3 bases: TGTGCCACCAGCAGAGATAACGGTCAGCCCCAGCATTTT. The variable domain in full, completed from reference TRBV15 and TRBJ1-5, reads DAMVIQNPRYQVTQFGKPVTLSCSQTLNHNVMYWYQQKSSQAPKLLFHYYDKDFNNEADTPDNFQSRRPNTSFCFLDIRSPGLGDTAMYLCATSRDNGQPQHFGDGTRLSIL.

The chain links TRBV29-1 to TRBJ2-1; TRBD2 matches at 9 bases. Germline lookup yields CDR1 SQVTM and CDR2 ANQGSEA. This CDR3 is built from 14 residues. Trimming removed 7 bases from V and 3 bases from J; junction bases left unmatched: 7. CDR3 nucleotides: TGCAGCGCCATAGCGGGAGTTGGCTACAATGAGCAGTTCTTC. It codes for CSAIAGVGYNEQFF.

The chain links TRBV23-1 to TRBJ2-3; 7 bases align to TRBD2. TRBV23-1 is an open reading frame, and its role is uncertain. The CDR3 spans 16 residues. After removal of 4 bases from V and 0 bases from J, the junction contained 7 bases not matched to a gene. The CDR3 spells CASSLGRDSSTDTQYF. The DNA of the CDR3 is TGCGCCAGCAGTCTAGGGAGGGATTCTAGCACAGATACGCAGTATTTT.

The J gene is TRBJ1-4, the V gene TRBV27; maybe TRBD1 (6 bases). The CDR3 is 16 amino acids. Trimming took 2 bases from V and 2 from J, leaving 12 bases between them. The germline V gene has CDR1 MNHEY and CDR2 SMNVEV (reference sequence). Here the CDR3 DNA reads TGTGCCAGCAGTTTAAGCTACAGGGCTACTAATGAAAAACTGTTTTTT. As protein: CASSLSYRATNEKLFF.

V gene TRBV9 combines with J gene TRBJ2-7, with 9 bases aligning to TRBD1. CDR3 length: 15 residues. Germline V gives CDR1 SGDLS, CDR2 YYNGEE. Germline trimming cut 0 bases from V and 7 bases from J; bases unmatched to any gene: 8. CDR3 coding DNA: TGTGCCAGCAGCGTAGATGTACGGACAGGGGTTGAGCAGTACTTC. Translating it yields CASSVDVRTGVEQYF.

This clone appeared once. The CDR3 nucleotides are TGTGCCAGCAAAAGGTTCTTTAGCACAGATACGCAGTATTTT. Protein product: CASKRFFSTDTQYF. This chain joins TRBV6-4 and TRBJ2-3; D is uncertain. V dropped 7 bases and J dropped 0 bases, with 11 bases sitting between them. CDR3 length: 14 residues. CDR1 and CDR2 from the germline V gene are MRHNA and SNTAGT.